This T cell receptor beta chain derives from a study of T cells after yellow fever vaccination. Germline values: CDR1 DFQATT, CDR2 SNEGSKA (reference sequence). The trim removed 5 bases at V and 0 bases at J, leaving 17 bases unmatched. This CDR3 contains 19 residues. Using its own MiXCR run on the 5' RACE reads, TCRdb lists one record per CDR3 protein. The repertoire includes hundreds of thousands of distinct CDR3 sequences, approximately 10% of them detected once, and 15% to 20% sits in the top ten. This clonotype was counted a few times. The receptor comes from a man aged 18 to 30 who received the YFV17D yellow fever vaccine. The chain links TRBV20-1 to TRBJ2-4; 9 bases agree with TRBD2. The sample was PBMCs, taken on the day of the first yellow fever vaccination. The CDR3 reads CSAGGGLAGSTLAKNIQYF. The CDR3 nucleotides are TGCAGTGCTGGAGGGGGGCTAGCGGGGAGCACTCTAGCCAAAAACATTCAGTACTTC.